Shown below are 10 T cell receptor beta chains from a single sample sequenced in a study of T cell changes during pregnancy in multiple sclerosis. TCRdb keeps only in-frame clones here, not all; method: immunoSEQ multiplex PCR. The repertoire has 30,000 to 45,000 clones, roughly 91% of them found once; the top ten carry roughly 0.56%. The starting material was CD4+ T cells from peripheral blood mononuclear cells, obtained in the first trimester of pregnancy. The source is a female donor with multiple sclerosis, enrolled in a pregnancy study.

This CDR3 reads CASSSVVRTEAFF. The DNA of the CDR3 is TGTGCCAGCAGCTCCGTAGTGAGGACTGAAGCTTTCTTT. The rearrangement links TRBV11-3 to TRBJ1-1, with D unresolved. V lost 4 bases and J lost 5, with 11 bases in between. The CDR3 is 13 amino acids. Germline V gene sequence: CDR1 SGHNT, CDR2 YENEEA.

The chain links TRBV19 to TRBJ2-2; possible D gene TRBD1, 5 bases. V shed 6 bases and J shed 5 bases, with 13 bases lying between them. The CDR3 is 14 amino acids. Germline V CDR1 and CDR2: LNHDA, SQIVND (reference sequence). The DNA for the CDR3 is TGTGCCAGTAGCTTCCAGGGTCGAACCGGGGAGCTGTTTTTT. Translated: CASSFQGRTGELFF.

This chain links TRBV7-2 with TRBJ1-1, with 9 positions matching TRBD1. V lost 5 bases to trimming and J lost 6 bases; unmatched junction nucleotides: 10. Germline CDR1 reads SGHTA; CDR2 reads FQGNSA. This CDR3 contains 15 residues. The CDR3 spells CASSLGTGWFAEAFF. Written as DNA, the CDR3 is TGTGCCAGCAGCCTCGGGACAGGGTGGTTCGCTGAAGCTTTCTTT.

By proportion, this clone is medium-sized. CDR3 sequence reads: CASSQPDMGFSRGNTIYF. The DNA for the CDR3 is TGCGCCAGCAGCCAACCGGACATGGGGTTTAGTCGAGGAAACACCATATATTTT. This chain joins TRBV4-1 and TRBJ1-3; possible D gene TRBD1, 5 bases. Trimming cost V 2 bases and J 4 bases, with 21 bases left between them. Germline V gene lookup returns CDR1 MGHRA and CDR2 YSYEKL. The length of the CDR3 is 18 residues.

This chain joins TRBV4-2 and TRBJ1-5, with no clear D. CDR3 length equals 15 residues. Looked up from germline, CDR1 is LGHNA and CDR2 is YNFKEQ. Between the trimmed V and J ends, which lost 0 bases and 0 bases, there was a span of 6 bases. The CDR3 coding sequence is TGTGCCAGCAGCCAAGAACAGTCTAGCAATCAGCCCCAGCATTTT. Amino acid sequence: CASSQEQSSNQPQHF.

This clone was detected a few times. J is TRBJ1-6 and V is TRBV5-4; 8 bases match TRBD1. From germline, CDR1 is SGHNT and CDR2 YYREEE (reference sequence). This CDR3 contains 15 residues. V lost 6 bases and J lost 6; bases outside the gene matches: 8. The CDR3 loop is CASKPDRGVNSPLHF. The CDR3 coding sequence is TGTGCCAGCAAGCCAGACAGGGGCGTTAATTCACCCCTCCACTTT.

The chain joins TRBV5-5 to TRBJ1-5; D is undetermined. Looked up from germline, CDR1 is SGHKS and CDR2 is YYEKEE (reference sequence). The CDR3 is 16 residues long. The V gene lost 2 bases and the J gene lost 2 bases, with 14 bases spanning the gap. As DNA, the CDR3 is TGTGCCAGCAGCTTTACCTCTGACGGGGGCAATCAGCCCCAGCATTTT. Translation gives CASSFTSDGGNQPQHF. The full variable domain, with the rest looked up from reference TRBV5-5 and TRBJ1-5, is DAGVTQSPTHLIKTRGQQVTLRCSPISGHKSVSWYQQVLGQGPQFIFQYYEKEERGRGNFPDRFSARQFPNYSSELNVNALLLGDSALYLCASSFTSDGGNQPQHFGDGTRLSIL.

This clone was seen once. J is TRBJ2-2 and V is TRBV4-1; 11 bases are shared with TRBD2. Germline V gene sequence: CDR1 MGHRA, CDR2 YSYEKL. V trimming: 4 bases; J trimming: 4 bases; junction bases outside the gene matches: 8. The CDR3 loop spans 17 amino acids. CDR3 in amino acids: CASSPELLAGVTGELFF. DNA of the CDR3: TGCGCCAGCAGCCCCGAATTACTAGCGGGGGTCACCGGGGAGCTGTTTTTT.

In this sample, this clone turned up a few times. The rearrangement links TRBV6-5 to TRBJ1-2, with unresolved D. CDR1 is MNHEY, CDR2 SVGAGI, per germline. The CDR3 has 13 amino acids. V was pared by 6 bases and J by 8 bases, with 16 bases between. The DNA of the CDR3 is TGTGCCAGCAGGACCGAGAGGGTACGAGGCTACACCTTC. As protein: CASRTERVRGYTF.

The rearrangement uses TRBV19 and TRBJ1-4, with no clear D. This CDR3 contains 15 residues. Germline V gene data show CDR1 as LNHDA and CDR2 as SQIVND (reference sequence). Trimming removed 8 bases at V and 7 bases at J, with 20 bases between. The CDR3: CASCDRGKGREKLFF. CDR3 DNA: TGTGCCAGTTGCGATCGGGGAAAAGGGCGTGAAAAACTGTTTTTT.